The 13 T cell receptor beta chains in this list originate from one sample, sequenced in a study of shared clonotypes between healthy human individuals. The method was immunoSEQ multiplex PCR; TCRdb's version includes in-frame clones alone and lacks a portion of them. The sample lists 550,000 to 700,000 clones, around three quarters occurring once. Specimen: memory CD4+ T cells sorted from blood. Indicated subset: CD45RA-negative fraction. The receptors shown here come from a woman aged 25 to 39 in good health.

The rearrangement uses TRBV21-1 and TRBJ1-2; the table's D call, TRBD1, has no DNA check behind it. TRBV21-1 has pseudogene status. The CDR3 loop spans 18 amino acids. CDR3 in amino acids: CASSKANFRGQTNYGYTF. The CDR3 region has the DNA TGTGCCAGCAGCAAAGCGAATTTTAGGGGACAGACCAACTATGGCTACACCTTC.

The gene calls are TRBV29-1 and TRBJ1-2; D not certain. The CDR3 length is 15 residues. The germline V and J ends were trimmed by 3 bases and 1 base, with 15 bases remaining between them. Germline assignment: CDR1 SQVTM and CDR2 ANQGSEA. Here the CDR3 DNA reads TGCAGCGTTGATCGGCCAGAGAACAATAACTATGGCTACACCTTC. Its protein product is CSVDRPENNNYGYTF.

This clone was detected many times. J is TRBJ2-1 and V is TRBV7-3, with a tentative D call TRBD1 (5 bases). The V gene's germline CDR1 is SGHTA and CDR2 FQGTGA. CDR3 length: 13 residues. With 1 base removed from V and 5 bases from J, the gap between germline ends came to 6 bases. For the CDR3, the DNA is TGTGCCAGCAGCTTAAACAGGAACAATGAGCAGTTCTTC. Protein product: CASSLNRNNEQFF.

The CDR3 sequence: CASSEDPRGTFLGYTF. CDR3 bases: TGTGCCAGCAGTGAAGACCCAAGGGGTACTTTTCTTGGCTACACCTTC. The V gene is TRBV6-1, the J gene TRBJ1-2; D perhaps matches TRBD1 (5 bases). V lost 1 base, J lost 7 bases, and 19 bases lay in between. Looked up from germline, CDR1 is MNHNS and CDR2 is SASEGT. This CDR3 has 16 residues.

Here the CDR3 DNA reads TGTGCCAGCAGTGAATTAGGGGGCTACGAGCAGTACTTC. This translates into CASSELGGYEQYF. This sequence joins TRBV2 and TRBJ2-7; maybe TRBD1 (6 bases). This CDR3 has 13 amino acids. V was cut by 2 bases and J by 3 bases, with 8 bases left in between. Germline assignment: CDR1 SNHLY and CDR2 FYNNEI.

This clone was detected ten times or more. At the DNA level, this CDR3 is encoded by other sequences in the same sample as well. This chain uses TRBV7-8 with TRBJ2-7, with D unresolved. Germline CDR1 reads SGHVS; CDR2 reads FQNEAQ. Trimming stripped 2 bases from V and 0 bases from J, with 8 bases between. The CDR3 covers 14 residues. The CDR3 loop reads CASSLYQSSYEQYF. The CDR3 DNA is TGTGCCAGCAGCTTATATCAGTCCTCCTACGAGCAGTACTTC.

This clone was picked up a small number of times. The chain has TRBV7-2 and TRBJ2-3; 8 bases are a match to TRBD2. The germline gives CDR1 SGHTA, CDR2 FQGNSA. Trimming cost V 6 bases and J 9 bases; bases outside gene matches: 8. CDR3 length equals 13 residues. CDR3 amino acids: CASRPDGRGTQYF. The CDR3 DNA is TGTGCCAGCAGACCCGACGGGAGGGGAACGCAGTATTTT.

This sequence joins TRBV28 and TRBJ2-3; 10 bases agree with TRBD1. V was clipped by 8 bases and J by 7 bases; unmatched bases: 15. The length of the CDR3 is 16 residues. Germline CDR1 MDHEN, CDR2 SYDVKM. The DNA of the CDR3 is TGTGCCAGCGGAAATTACCGGGACAGGGGCGATCATACGCAGTATTTT. This gives the protein CASGNYRDRGDHTQYF.

In its sample, this clone was seen a few times. The chain is built from TRBV7-2 and TRBJ1-5; D possibly corresponds to TRBD1 (6 bases). Germline CDR1 reads SGHTA; CDR2 reads FQGNSA. CDR3 size: 14 residues. With 2 bases removed from V and 7 bases from J, the gap between germline ends came to 12 bases. CDR3 nucleotides: TGTGCCAGCAGCTTAAGAGGGGGAGAACAGCCCCAGCATTTT. Translated, it gives CASSLRGGEQPQHF.

The chain joins TRBV29-1 to TRBJ2-5; TRBD2 agrees at 12 bases. The J segment lost 1 base and the V segment lost 6 bases, leaving 3 bases of the junction unmatched. The germline gives CDR1 SQVTM, CDR2 ANQGSEA. This CDR3 comprises 14 residues. Here the CDR3 reads CSVRTSGVQETQYF. The CDR3 DNA follows: TGCAGCGTCAGGACTAGCGGGGTCCAAGAGACCCAGTACTTC. Full variable domain (remainder filled in from reference TRBV29-1 and TRBJ2-5): SAVISQKPSRDICQRGTSLTIQCQVDSQVTMMFWYRQQPGQSLTLIATANQGSEATYESGFVIDKFPISRPNLTFSTLTVSNMSPEDSSIYLCSVRTSGVQETQYFGPGTRLLVL.

The V gene is TRBV11-2, the J gene TRBJ2-5; 7 bases map to TRBD1. The CDR3 is made up of 15 amino acids. J gave up 4 bases and V 5 bases, and 10 bases lay outside the gene matches. Germline V lookup: CDR1 SGHAT, CDR2 FQNNGV. As DNA, the CDR3 is TGTGCCAGCAGCCAACAGGGGCGGGTGCGAGAGACCCAGTACTTC. Residues: CASSQQGRVRETQYF.

J is TRBJ1-4 and V is TRBV7-9; D is ambiguous. Germline CDR1 is SEHNR and CDR2 is FQNEAQ (reference sequence). The CDR3 consists of 14 residues. Trimming left V 1 base short and J 7 bases short, with 10 bases between. Written as DNA, the CDR3 is TGTGCCAGCAGCTTAGGGCCAGGCCGTGAAAAACTGTTTTTT. Its translation is CASSLGPGREKLFF.

This clone was found a few times. The J gene is TRBJ2-5, the V gene TRBV9, with TRBD1 matching over 9 bases. This CDR3 region has 16 residues. The V gene end was trimmed by 4 bases and the J gene end by 1 base; junction bases not matched to a gene: 8. Germline values: CDR1 SGDLS, CDR2 YYNGEE. The CDR3 bases are TGTGCCAGCAGCCCCAGGACAGGGGTTGGCCAAGAGACCCAGTACTTC. This encodes CASSPRTGVGQETQYF.